The 30 T cell receptor beta chains below were found in one sample sequenced in a study of cytomegalovirus exposure and HLA in healthy donors. 13 Jbeta primers and 60 Vbeta primers were used for the PCR. The data were produced by immunoSEQ multiplex PCR, yet TCRdb's version contains in-frame clones alone and is incomplete. This table has approximately 190,000 clones, around 83% appearing once. Material for sequencing was PBMCs. These receptors originate from a woman between 50 and 59 years old in good health and CMV-seropositive.

The V gene is TRBV7-2, the J gene TRBJ2-1; D ambiguous. CDR1 and CDR2 from the germline V gene are SGHTA and FQGNSA. Trimming shortened V by 2 bases and J by 15 bases, and 17 bases separated the two germline ends. This CDR3 spans 13 amino acids. CDR3 sequence: CASSLSPHGAPFF. The DNA for the CDR3 is TGTGCCAGCAGCTTAAGCCCCCATGGAGCACCGTTCTTC. Full variable domain (outside the CDR3, taken from reference TRBV7-2 and TRBJ2-1): GAGVSQSPSNKVTEKGKDVELRCDPISGHTALYWYRQSLGQGLEFLIYFQGNSAPDKSGLPSDRFSAERTGGSVSTLTIQRTQQEDSAVYLCASSLSPHGAPFFGPGTRLTVL.

V is TRBV4-1 and J is TRBJ1-2; D is perhaps TRBD1 (5 bases). In germline, CDR1 is MGHRA, CDR2 YSYEKL. The CDR3 totals 15 residues. V was trimmed by 1 base and J by 3 bases, leaving 12 bases between them. DNA for the CDR3: TGCGCCAGCAGCCAAGCTCCGGGCAGGGACTATGGCTACACCTTC. This encodes CASSQAPGRDYGYTF.

Of note for this clone: Its ends do not fully match the called genes, so a read error is possible. The chain has TRBV7-9 and TRBJ2-4; TRBD2 aligns across 8 bases. Per the germline V gene, CDR1 is SEHNR and CDR2 is FQNEAQ (reference sequence). This CDR3 region has 13 residues. CDR3 DNA: TGTGCCAGCAGCTCCTTAGCGGGAAACAGTCAGTACTTC. As protein: CASSSLAGNSQYF.

The chain joins TRBV28 to TRBJ2-2, with TRBD2 matching 10 bases. The trim removed 7 bases at V and 6 bases at J, leaving 17 bases unmatched. CDR1 is MDHEN, CDR2 SYDVKM, per germline. The CDR3 runs 18 residues. CDR3 in amino acids: CASTPSRLAGVAAGELFF. CDR3 DNA: TGTGCCAGCACTCCAAGCAGGCTAGCGGGAGTTGCAGCCGGGGAGCTGTTTTTT.

V usage is TRBV6-1 and J usage is TRBJ2-5; D ambiguous. Per the germline V gene, CDR1 is MNHNS and CDR2 is SASEGT. This CDR3 has 14 amino acids. V was trimmed by 1 base and J by 0 bases, leaving 6 bases between them. CDR3 coding DNA: TGTGCCAGCAGTGAAGGAGGTCACCAAGAGACCCAGTACTTC. This sequence encodes CASSEGGHQETQYF.

A word on this clone: One junction end does not reproduce the germline sequence, and a read error may be involved. The rearrangement links TRBV7-9 to TRBJ1-2, with D perhaps matching TRBD1 (5 bases). This CDR3 spans 11 amino acids. Germline lookup yields CDR1 SEHNR and CDR2 FQNEAQ (reference sequence). This CDR3 is CASSLEMGLGF. The DNA of the CDR3 is TGTGCCAGCAGCTTAGAGATGGGGCTTGGCTTC. The whole variable domain, filled in from reference TRBV7-9 and TRBJ1-2, reads DTGVSQNPRHKITKRGQNVTFRCDPISEHNRLYWYRQTLGQGPEFLTYFQNEAQLEKSRLLSDRFSAERPKGSFSTLEIQRTEQGDSAMYLCASSLEMGLGFGSGTRLTVV.

On this clone: Other nucleotide sequences from this sample produce the same CDR3. The rearrangement links TRBV6-1 to TRBJ2-7; 8 nucleotides match TRBD1. The CDR3 is 16 amino acids. The J segment lost 2 bases and the V segment lost 0 bases, leaving 6 bases of the junction unmatched. The germline CDR1 and CDR2 sequences are MNHNS and SASEGT. The DNA for the CDR3 is TGTGCCAGCAGTGAAGCGTTAGGACAGGGTACCTACGAGCAGTACTTC. It translates to CASSEALGQGTYEQYF.

The V and J genes are TRBV19 and TRBJ2-2; D unresolved. CDR1 and CDR2 (germline): LNHDA, SQIVND (reference sequence). The CDR3 has 15 residues. V was trimmed by 3 bases and J by 1 base, leaving 9 bases between them. The CDR3 loop is CASSILRRNTGELFF. The CDR3 DNA is TGTGCCAGTAGTATTCTAAGGAGGAACACCGGGGAGCTGTTTTTT.

This chain links TRBV6-1 with TRBJ2-5, with TRBD2 matching 7 bases. The J call may be wrong; the DNA end is better matched by TRBJ2-7. The CDR3 loop spans 14 amino acids. Germline V gene sequence: CDR1 MNHNS, CDR2 SASEGT. In DNA, the CDR3 is TGTGCCAGCACCCCAGCGGGGCCCCCCTACGAGCAGTACTTC. Residues: CASTPAGPPYEQYF.

V gene TRBV7-9 combines with J gene TRBJ2-1; 9 bases are a match to TRBD2. The CDR3 spans 18 residues. The germline V gene encodes CDR1 SEHNR and CDR2 FQNEAQ (reference sequence). V shed 0 bases, J shed 1 base, and the junction held 7 bases outside the gene matches. The CDR3: CASSLAAGGPSSYNEQFF. CDR3 DNA sequence: TGTGCCAGCAGCTTAGCGGCGGGAGGGCCGAGTTCCTACAATGAGCAGTTCTTC.

V usage is TRBV13 and J usage is TRBJ2-5; possibly TRBD1 for D (5 bases). CDR1 PRHDT and CDR2 FYEKMQ come from the germline V gene (reference sequence). Trimming shortened V by 6 bases and J by 2 bases, and 13 bases separated the two germline ends. CDR3 length equals 14 residues. The CDR3 coding sequence is TGTGCCAGCAGTTCTGGACACCTACAAGAGACCCAGTACTTC. It encodes CASSSGHLQETQYF. Variable domain in full (rest from reference TRBV13 and TRBJ2-5): AAGVIQSPRHLIKEKRETATLKCYPIPRHDTVYWYQQGPGQDPQFLISFYEKMQSDKGSIPDRFSAQQFSDYHSELNMSSLELGDSALYFCASSSGHLQETQYFGPGTRLLVL.

The J gene is TRBJ2-3, the V gene TRBV25-1; D unclear. This CDR3 contains 15 residues. The ends were cut back, 3 bases at V and 0 bases at J, with 10 bases in the middle. Germline V gene data show CDR1 as MGHDK and CDR2 as SYGVNS. Here the CDR3 DNA reads TGTGCCAGCAGTGACGAGGCCAGAAGCACAGATACGCAGTATTTT. Translated: CASSDEARSTDTQYF.

This clone was seen a single time. One end of the junction varies from germline; a read error may be responsible. The chain recombines TRBV7-7 with TRBJ2-5; 9 bases are a match to TRBD1. The DNA end lines up better with TRBJ2-7; the J call may be wrong. The CDR3 covers 15 residues. Germline lookup yields CDR1 SSHAT and CDR2 FNYEAQ (reference sequence). The CDR3 spells CASSAGTGLSYEQYF. CDR3 nucleotide sequence: TGTGCTAGCAGCGCCGGGACAGGGCTCTCCTACGAGCAGTACTTC.

This chain links TRBV10-2 with TRBJ1-3, with a weak D call TRBD1 (5 bases). CDR3 length: 16 amino acids. Looked up from germline, CDR1 is WSHSY and CDR2 is SAAADI. Trimming took 0 bases from V and 0 from J, leaving 9 bases between them. The CDR3 protein is CASSESQGISGNTIYF. DNA for the CDR3: TGCGCCAGCAGTGAGTCCCAGGGCATCTCTGGAAACACCATATATTTT.

The chain uses TRBV9 and TRBJ2-3, with D perhaps matching TRBD2 (6 bases). Trimming stripped 4 bases from V and 2 bases from J, with 17 bases between. The CDR3 has 16 residues. Germline CDR1 and CDR2: SGDLS and YYNGEE. CDR3 residues: CASSPEGLSPTDTQYF. The CDR3 DNA follows: TGTGCCAGCAGCCCCGAGGGACTTTCACCCACAGATACGCAGTATTTT.

This chain uses TRBV7-6 with TRBJ2-5; D perhaps matches TRBD1 (5 bases). CDR1 and CDR2 from the germline V gene are SGHVS and FNYEAQ. Trimming shortened V by 0 bases and J by 5 bases, and 10 bases separated the two germline ends. This CDR3 is built from 14 residues. Here the CDR3 DNA reads TGTGCCAGCAGCTTAGCGGGGCTGGGGGAGACCCAGTACTTC. It is translated as CASSLAGLGETQYF. The full variable domain, in which reference TRBV7-6 and TRBJ2-5 provide the parts outside the CDR3, is GAGVSQSPRYKVTKRGQDVALRCDPISGHVSLYWYRQALGQGPEFLTYFNYEAQQDKSGLPNDRFSAERPEGSISTLTIQRTEQRDSAMYRCASSLAGLGETQYFGPGTRLLVL.

The V gene is TRBV6-1, the J gene TRBJ2-7, with 9 bases lining up with TRBD1. With 1 base clipped from V and 5 bases from J, the junction kept 6 bases outside the gene matches. Germline CDR1 is MNHNS and CDR2 is SASEGT. CDR3 length: 15 residues. The CDR3: CASSEGLWTGDEQYF. The DNA of the CDR3 is TGTGCCAGCAGTGAAGGCCTCTGGACAGGGGACGAGCAGTACTTC.

This chain joins TRBV21-1 and TRBJ2-2; the D call in the table, TRBD1, was not verified against the DNA. TRBV21-1 is a pseudogene segment. CDR3 size: 19 residues. CDR3: CASSKVRGLGTKNTGELFF. In nucleotides, the CDR3 is TGTGCCAGCAGCAAAGTACGGGGTTTAGGGACAAAGAACACCGGGGAGCTGTTTTTT.

The chain recombines TRBV4-1 with TRBJ2-4; weak D call: TRBD2 (5 bases). The CDR3 is made up of 17 amino acids. Germline loops: CDR1 MGHRA, CDR2 YSYEKL. The V end lost 8 bases, the J end lost 0 bases, and 20 bases lay between the germline ends. CDR3 sequence (DNA): TGCGCCAGCCGCACCTGGGGAGACGGTCTAGCCAAAAACATTCAGTACTTC. Protein: CASRTWGDGLAKNIQYF.

V gene TRBV5-5 combines with J gene TRBJ1-5; D possibly corresponds to TRBD1 (5 bases). Germline values: CDR1 SGHKS, CDR2 YYEKEE (reference sequence). The CDR3 covers 16 residues. Trimming shortened V by 0 bases and J by 0 bases, and 10 bases separated the two germline ends. CDR3 DNA sequence: TGTGCCAGCAGCTTGGCCAGCGGGGCTAGCAATCAGCCCCAGCATTTT. This codes for CASSLASGASNQPQHF.

The rearrangement joins TRBV5-1 to TRBJ2-5; D not resolved. Germline CDR1 is SGHRS and CDR2 is YFSETQ. V lost 1 base and J lost 3, with 13 bases in between. The CDR3 runs to 15 residues. Here the CDR3 reads CASSLNPSREETQYF. In nucleotides, the CDR3 is TGCGCCAGCAGCTTGAACCCGAGCCGGGAAGAGACCCAGTACTTC.

The gene calls are TRBV18 and TRBJ1-2; 9 nucleotides match TRBD1. Germline V lookup: CDR1 KGHSH, CDR2 LQKENI. V trimming: 0 bases; J trimming: 6 bases; junction bases outside the gene matches: 5. This CDR3 contains 15 residues. CDR3 residues: CASSPPGDRENGYTF. As DNA, the CDR3 is TGTGCCAGCTCACCACCCGGGGACAGGGAAAATGGCTACACCTTC.

The rearrangement links TRBV6-1 to TRBJ2-7, with D tentatively TRBD1 (6 bases). Germline values: CDR1 MNHNS, CDR2 SASEGT. Trimming cost V 5 bases and J 6 bases, with 14 bases left between them. The CDR3 length is 13 residues. The DNA of the CDR3 is TGTGCCAGCAGTTGGTCTACAGGGACCGAGCAGTACTTC. Translation gives CASSWSTGTEQYF.

This clone was observed once. The J gene is TRBJ1-4, the V gene TRBV28, with 7 positions matching TRBD1. CDR1 is MDHEN and CDR2 is SYDVKM in the germline V gene. The CDR3 is 17 amino acids. The trim removed 6 bases at V and 8 bases at J, leaving 18 bases unmatched. The CDR3 DNA sequence: TGTGCCAGCAGCTCTAGGTCCTGGACAGGCCGAAAGGAAAAACTGTTTTTT. Protein: CASSSRSWTGRKEKLFF.

The chain is built from TRBV5-4 and TRBJ2-1; maybe TRBD2 (6 bases). The germline V and J ends were trimmed by 0 bases and 3 bases, with 13 bases remaining between them. Germline assignment: CDR1 SGHNT and CDR2 YYREEE (reference sequence). This CDR3 contains 16 residues. The CDR3 coding sequence is TGTGCCAGCAGCTTGGGCAATAGCGGAGTCTACAATGAGCAGTTCTTC. As protein: CASSLGNSGVYNEQFF.

The chain employs TRBV5-5 and TRBJ1-4, with D tentatively TRBD1 (6 bases). The V and J ends lost 4 bases and 8 bases respectively, with 9 bases between them. The CDR3 covers 12 residues. Germline V gene sequence: CDR1 SGHKS, CDR2 YYEKEE (reference sequence). The CDR3 is CASSVQGEKLFF. The CDR3 DNA reads as TGTGCCAGCAGCGTCCAGGGGGAAAAACTGTTTTTT.

The gene calls are TRBV18 and TRBJ1-2; possible D gene TRBD1, 6 bases. The CDR3 loop spans 13 amino acids. Trimming shortened V by 4 bases and J by 4 bases, and 10 bases separated the two germline ends. The germline V gene encodes CDR1 KGHSH and CDR2 LQKENI. CDR3 loop: CASSRQDFYGYTF. The CDR3 DNA reads TGTGCCAGCTCACGACAGGACTTCTATGGCTACACCTTC.

The gene calls are TRBV2 and TRBJ1-3, with TRBD1 as a possible D gene (6 bases). The germline gives CDR1 SNHLY, CDR2 FYNNEI. V lost 8 bases and J 3 bases, leaving 11 bases between the germline ends. The CDR3 runs to 13 residues. The CDR3 DNA reads TGTGCCAGCGAAAGACAGGTTGGAAACACCATATATTTT. It is translated as CASERQVGNTIYF.

V gene TRBV7-3 combines with J gene TRBJ2-1; maybe TRBD2 (7 bases). The germline V and J ends were trimmed by 5 bases and 4 bases, with 15 bases remaining between them. CDR1 is SGHTA and CDR2 is FQGTGA in the germline V gene. The CDR3 loop spans 15 amino acids. This CDR3 is CASSLGLGGYNEQFF. The CDR3 DNA reads TGTGCCAGCAGCCTAGGACTAGGGGGATACAATGAGCAGTTCTTC.

The rearrangement joins TRBV7-2 to TRBJ2-1; weak D call: TRBD2 (6 bases). CDR1 is SGHTA, CDR2 FQGNSA, per germline. This CDR3 is built from 14 residues. V lost 3 bases to trimming and J lost 9 bases, with 15 bases between them. CDR3 in amino acids: CASSLDYQGGEQFF. Here the CDR3 DNA reads TGTGCCAGCAGCTTGGACTATCAGGGAGGTGAGCAGTTCTTC.